Following are 29 T cell receptor beta chains from one sample sequenced in a study of regulatory T cells in long-lasting Graves disease. Time point here: newly diagnosed GD, antithyroid drugs for less than 3 months. The TCR library used RNA extracted from PBMCs. Assembly of TCR beta libraries relied on iRepertoire HTBI primers together with Arm-PCR of CDR3 regions. Each CDR3 protein gets one entry after TCRdb re-called the multiplex PCR reads with MiXCR. The data contain about 450,000 distinct CDR3 sequences, around 15% of them seen just once; the ten biggest clones take up about 10%. The data also belong to a second study, concerning T cells in Graves' hyperthyroidism and ophthalmopathy.

The source was peripheral blood mononuclear cells (PBMCs), collected at new diagnosis, from a patient treated with antithyroid drugs. The receptors originated from a woman in her 30s with Graves disease.

In the case of this clonotype: A much bigger clone sits one base away, suggesting this may be a read error. The chain has TRBV18 and TRBJ2-5; D gene unclear. The CDR3 spans 13 residues. Per the germline V gene, CDR1 is KGHSH and CDR2 is LQKENI. CDR3 in DNA: TGTGCCAGCTCATATACCCTCCAAGAGACCCAGGACTTC. This codes for CASSYTLQETQDF.

There are many counts of this clonotype. This chain links TRBV10-3 with TRBJ1-2, with unresolved D. Trimming pared 3 bases from V and 4 bases from J, leaving 15 bases between. Per germline, CDR1 ENHRY and CDR2 SYGVKD. This CDR3 spans 15 amino acids. CDR3 DNA: TGTGCCATCAGTGAATTTCAGGAGGAGAGCTATGGCTACACCTTC. Translating it yields CAISEFQEESYGYTF.

This rearrangement joins TRBV6-2 or TRBV6-3 to TRBJ2-7; 10 nucleotides line up with TRBD2. The CDR3 is made up of 16 amino acids. Germline V gives CDR1 MNHEY, CDR2 SVGEGT. J gave up 1 base and V 0 bases, and 3 bases lay outside the gene matches. CDR3 protein: CASSYSSGGGSYEQYF. The CDR3 bases are TGTGCCAGCAGTTACTCGAGCGGGGGGGGTTCCTACGAGCAGTACTTC.

This clonotype has a count of ten or more. The J gene is TRBJ1-1, the V gene TRBV11-2; D gene ambiguous. Germline CDR1 reads SGHAT; CDR2 reads FQNNGV. The CDR3 is 13 residues long. With 5 bases removed from V and 2 bases from J, the gap between germline ends came to 9 bases. The CDR3 here is CASSRLINTEAFF. DNA for the CDR3: TGTGCCAGCAGCAGACTGATCAACACTGAAGCTTTCTTT.

This clonotype was recorded at least ten times. As DNA, the CDR3 is TGTGCCAGCAGCTTGGCCATTAGAACTAGCGGCCAGTCCGATACGCAGTATTTT. Its translation: CASSLAIRTSGQSDTQYF. The chain carries TRBV5-4 and TRBJ2-3; 8 nucleotides line up with TRBD2. The CDR3 is made up of 18 amino acids. The ends lost 0 bases at V and 6 bases at J; junction bases unmatched: 15. Germline-derived CDR1 and CDR2 are SGHNT and YYREEE (reference sequence).

This clonotype occurred many times. V and J are TRBV29-1 and TRBJ2-5, with D unclear. Germline V gene lookup returns CDR1 SQVTM and CDR2 ANQGSEA. Deletions cut 6 bases from V and 7 bases from J, with 18 bases between. The CDR3 has 13 residues. The CDR3 DNA follows: TGCAGCGTAGTGGCGTCAGGTGGAGTGACCCAGTACTTC. Residues: CSVVASGGVTQYF.

This clonotype was observed a handful of times. CDR3 nucleotide sequence: TGTGCCAGCAGTTCAAGGACAGGCGGCACAGATACGCAGTATTTT. Translated: CASSSRTGGTDTQYF. This chain connects TRBV12-3 or TRBV12-4 to TRBJ2-3; 7 bases fit TRBD1. Unmatched junction bases numbered 5, after V lost 4 bases and J lost 1 base. The CDR3 contains 15 residues.

This chain links TRBV2 with TRBJ2-7, with D unresolved. Trimming took 4 bases from V and 3 from J, leaving 16 bases between them. The CDR3 has 15 amino acids. From germline, CDR1 is SNHLY and CDR2 FYNNEI. The CDR3 DNA reads as TGTGCCAGCAGTGGCCGGCTACAAGCGAGCTACGAGCAGTACTTC. As protein: CASSGRLQASYEQYF.

Of note for this clonotype: A much larger clone is a single base away; this may be a read error. V is TRBV6-1 and J is TRBJ2-7, with D possibly called TRBD1 or TRBD2 (5 bases each). Germline CDR1 and CDR2: MNHNS and SASEGT. V was trimmed by 7 bases and J by 3 bases, leaving 13 bases between them. The CDR3 is 13 amino acids. The DNA for the CDR3 is TGTGCCAGCATGGGACCGGGGAACTACGAGCAGTACTTC. It is translated as CASMGPGNYEQYF.

This clonotype was found a few times. The chain uses TRBV19 and TRBJ2-2; no definite D call. CDR3 length: 13 amino acids. V lost 3 bases and J 6 bases, leaving 8 bases between the germline ends. Germline CDR1 is LNHDA and CDR2 is SQIVND (reference sequence). The CDR3 DNA sequence: TGTGCCAGTAGTATCCAAAACCCCGGGGAGCTGTTTTTT. This encodes CASSIQNPGELFF.

In its sample, this clonotype was seen a few times. The genes are TRBV27 and TRBJ2-2, with 8 bases identical to TRBD1. The CDR3 covers 16 residues. Germline V lookup: CDR1 MNHEY, CDR2 SMNVEV (reference sequence). V lost 8 bases, J lost 8 bases, and 16 bases stayed unmatched. The CDR3 spells CASRPIRTGSWGELFF. CDR3 bases: TGTGCCAGCCGGCCAATTCGGACAGGGTCGTGGGGGGAGCTGTTTTTT.

This clonotype was observed a few times. The chain combines TRBV27 with TRBJ1-6; tentative D call: TRBD1 (6 bases). With 8 bases removed from V and 8 bases from J, the gap between germline ends came to 19 bases. CDR1 and CDR2 (germline): MNHEY, SMNVEV (reference sequence). This CDR3 has 15 residues. The CDR3, as DNA: TGTGCCAGCGCCTACTTTGGGGGGGCAGATTCACCCCTCCACTTT. This translates into CASAYFGGADSPLHF.

J is TRBJ2-5 and V is TRBV4-3; TRBD2 agrees at 9 bases. The V segment lost 1 base and the J segment 5 bases; nucleotides outside the gene matches: 5. The CDR3 contains 15 residues. Per the germline V gene, CDR1 is LGHNA and CDR2 is YSLEER. The CDR3 coding sequence is TGCGCCAGCAGCCAAGGCTGGACTAGCGTTGAGACCCAGTACTTC. Amino acids: CASSQGWTSVETQYF.

Only one count was recorded for this clonotype. The gene calls are TRBV28 and TRBJ2-1; the D gene is possibly TRBD2 (6 bases). Germline CDR1 and CDR2: MDHEN and SYDVKM. V was cut by 2 bases and J by 5 bases, with 13 bases left in between. The CDR3 covers 15 residues. The CDR3 is CASSLGGSHDNEQFF. Here the CDR3 DNA reads TGTGCCAGCAGTTTAGGGGGGAGTCACGACAATGAGCAGTTCTTC. Using reference TRBV28 and TRBJ2-1 for the parts outside the CDR3, the full variable domain is DVKVTQSSRYLVKRTGEKVFLECVQDMDHENMFWYRQDPGLGLRLIYFSYDVKMKEKGDIPEGYSVSREKKERFSLILESASTNQTSMYLCASSLGGSHDNEQFFGPGTRLTVL.

In this sample, this clonotype turned up many times. The V call is TRBV28, the J call TRBJ2-7, with D perhaps matching TRBD1 or TRBD2 (5 bases each). V dropped 2 bases and J dropped 0 bases, with 11 bases sitting between them. Germline-derived CDR1 and CDR2 are MDHEN and SYDVKM. The CDR3 covers 15 residues. The CDR3 DNA reads as TGTGCCAGCAGTTTAACGGGACGGTACTCCTACGAGCAGTACTTC. As protein: CASSLTGRYSYEQYF.

The rearrangement joins TRBV6-2 or TRBV6-3 to TRBJ2-7; 9 positions match TRBD1. CDR1 is MNHEY and CDR2 is SVGEGT in the germline V gene. The trim removed 8 bases at V and 5 bases at J, leaving 7 bases unmatched. The CDR3 runs to 13 residues. CDR3: CASVGTGLNEQYF. CDR3 sequence (DNA): TGTGCCAGCGTTGGGACAGGGCTAAACGAGCAGTACTTC.

Ten or more counts support this clonotype. The chain combines TRBV28 with TRBJ2-1, with 9 bases that match TRBD2. This CDR3 has 15 residues. Per the germline V gene, CDR1 is MDHEN and CDR2 is SYDVKM. The junction had 7 bases not matched to a gene; V was cut back by 5 bases and J by 5 bases. CDR3 sequence: CASSNAGLAHNEQFF. The CDR3 nucleotides read TGTGCCAGCAGTAATGCGGGACTAGCCCACAATGAGCAGTTCTTC.

The CDR3 region is CASTQRGDRENGYTF. CDR3 bases: TGTGCCAGCACCCAACGGGGGGACAGGGAGAATGGCTACACCTTC. J is TRBJ1-2 and V is TRBV12-3 or TRBV12-4; TRBD1 matches 9 bases. The V gene end was trimmed by 7 bases and the J gene end by 6 bases; junction bases not matched to a gene: 12. The CDR3 covers 15 residues.

Only a few counts were recorded for this clonotype. The chain couples TRBV10-3 to TRBJ2-7, with D tentatively TRBD2 (6 bases). CDR3 length equals 15 residues. V was shortened by 1 base and J by 0 bases, with 10 bases between the two germline ends. Germline V gene lookup returns CDR1 ENHRY and CDR2 SYGVKD. The chain's CDR3 is CAISEFETSSYEQYF. CDR3 nucleotide sequence: TGTGCCATCAGTGAGTTCGAGACTAGCTCCTACGAGCAGTACTTC.

Many counts were recorded for this clonotype. The chain combines TRBV6-2 or TRBV6-3 with TRBJ1-4; D is uncertain. CDR3 length: 12 amino acids. Per the germline V gene, CDR1 is MNHEY and CDR2 is SVGEGT. With 4 bases removed from V and 7 bases from J, the gap between germline ends came to 7 bases. CDR3 nucleotides: TGTGCCAGCAGTTTTGGAGTTGAAAAACTGTTTTTT. Protein sequence: CASSFGVEKLFF.

CDR3 nucleotides: TGTGCCAGTAGTGGCTCCGGGACAGCAATGAGGCCCCAGCATTTT. This gives the protein CASSGSGTAMRPQHF. The chain carries TRBV19 and TRBJ1-5; 7 positions match TRBD1. The V segment lost 5 bases and the J segment 9 bases; nucleotides outside the gene matches: 13. The CDR3 is 15 amino acids. The germline CDR1 and CDR2 sequences are LNHDA and SQIVND (reference sequence).

This clonotype was detected only once. A much larger clone lies one base from this, so it may be a read error. This is likely a read error, given that the CDR3 carries no conserved phenylalanine or tryptophan at its end. The CDR3 DNA is TGTGCCAGCAGTTTCGGTGTGATGGGCAATCAGCCCCAGCATTCT. It specifies CASSFGVMGNQPQHS. The chain couples TRBV28 to TRBJ1-5; D gene uncertain. The germline gives CDR1 MDHEN, CDR2 SYDVKM. The V end was cut by 3 bases, the J end by 2 bases, with 11 bases between. CDR3 length: 15 residues.

This clonotype was found a few times. The gene calls are TRBV7-9 and TRBJ2-3; no definite D call. V was trimmed by 1 base and J by 8 bases, leaving 10 bases between them. This CDR3 contains 13 residues. Germline V lookup: CDR1 SEHNR, CDR2 FQNEAQ (reference sequence). The CDR3 DNA reads as TGTGCCAGCAGCTTAGTCGCGGCTGGTACGCAGTATTTT. It encodes CASSLVAAGTQYF.

Remarks on this clonotype: One junction end does not reproduce the germline sequence, and a read error may be involved. The rearrangement uses TRBV27 and TRBJ2-2; D ambiguous. CDR1 is MNHEY and CDR2 is SMNVEV in the germline V gene (reference sequence). CDR3 length: 13 residues. The CDR3 sequence: CAGSLVGTGELFF. The CDR3 region has the DNA TGTGCCGGCAGTTTAGTGGGAACCGGGGAGCTGTTTTTT.

This clonotype has a count of ten or more. The chain recombines TRBV11-2 with TRBJ2-7; D remains unclear. Germline V lookup: CDR1 SGHAT, CDR2 FQNNGV. The CDR3 runs to 13 residues. V shed 1 base and J shed 6 bases, with 10 bases lying between them. The CDR3 nucleotides read TGTGCCAGCAGCTTAGCCAGCCTCCGCGAGCAGTACTTC. This encodes CASSLASLREQYF.

In this sample, this clonotype turned up once. The chain is built from TRBV5-1 and TRBJ2-7, with D perhaps TRBD2 (5 bases). With 0 bases removed from V and 5 bases from J, the gap between germline ends came to 12 bases. CDR1 and CDR2 (germline): SGHRS, YFSETQ. This CDR3 spans 14 amino acids. In DNA, the CDR3 is TGCGCCAGCAGCTTGGCCCTCTGGGGAGACGAGCAGTACTTC. This encodes CASSLALWGDEQYF.

The CDR3 region has the DNA TGCGCCAGCAGCCCGGGTGGGGGGCGCGACACCGGGGAGCTGTTTTTT. It translates to CASSPGGGRDTGELFF. V is TRBV5-1 and J is TRBJ2-2; D may match TRBD1 or TRBD2 (6 bases each). Germline values: CDR1 SGHRS, CDR2 YFSETQ. The CDR3 is 16 amino acids. Trimming stripped 4 bases from V and 3 bases from J, with 16 bases between.

This sequence joins TRBV7-2 and TRBJ1-5; D is undetermined. CDR1 SGHTA and CDR2 FQGNSA come from the germline V gene. The CDR3 runs to 14 residues. V was trimmed by 5 bases and J by 0 bases, leaving 8 bases between them. CDR3 protein: CASSPSNSNQPQHF. Here the CDR3 DNA reads TGTGCCAGCAGCCCTTCAAATAGCAATCAGCCCCAGCATTTT.

This clonotype has only a few counts. This chain connects TRBV20-1 to TRBJ2-1; perhaps TRBD2 as D (5 bases). CDR1 and CDR2 from the germline V gene are DFQATT and SNEGSKA (reference sequence). V dropped 3 bases and J dropped 5 bases, with 17 bases sitting between them. This CDR3 has 15 amino acids. This chain's CDR3 is CSARVSGRGNNEQFF. DNA of the CDR3: TGCAGTGCTAGGGTTAGTGGACGAGGGAACAATGAGCAGTTCTTC.